This TCR beta chain was found in a study of blood T cell repertoires in COVID-19. Across the whole study: COVID-19 samples collected from the United States, Italy and Spain covered acute and convalescent phases. The analysed material was cDNA or gDNA that came from T cells, B-cell-depleted T cells, or PBMCs.

Study processing details: Estimated nucleated cell counts came from reference gene primer amplification. Sequencing used immunoSEQ multiplex PCR; TCRdb keeps in-frame clones, though not all of them. V and J calls and clone size are as listed in that table; D and trimming were resolved from the DNA. Found here are about 160,000 clones, 87% of them singletons; the top ten hold roughly 3.9%. The ends were cut back, 5 bases at V and 2 bases at J, with 14 bases in the middle. The germline V gene has CDR1 KGHDR and CDR2 SFDVKD. The CDR3 is made up of 15 amino acids. This clone appeared many times. Sequenced: peripheral blood. V usage is TRBV24-1 and J usage is TRBJ2-5; no reliable D call. This TCR was recovered from a woman aged 60-75 years who had recovered from COVID-19. The CDR3 here is CATSAVGSLQETQYF. CDR3 nucleotides: TGTGCCACCAGTGCCGTGGGCAGCCTACAAGAGACCCAGTACTTC.